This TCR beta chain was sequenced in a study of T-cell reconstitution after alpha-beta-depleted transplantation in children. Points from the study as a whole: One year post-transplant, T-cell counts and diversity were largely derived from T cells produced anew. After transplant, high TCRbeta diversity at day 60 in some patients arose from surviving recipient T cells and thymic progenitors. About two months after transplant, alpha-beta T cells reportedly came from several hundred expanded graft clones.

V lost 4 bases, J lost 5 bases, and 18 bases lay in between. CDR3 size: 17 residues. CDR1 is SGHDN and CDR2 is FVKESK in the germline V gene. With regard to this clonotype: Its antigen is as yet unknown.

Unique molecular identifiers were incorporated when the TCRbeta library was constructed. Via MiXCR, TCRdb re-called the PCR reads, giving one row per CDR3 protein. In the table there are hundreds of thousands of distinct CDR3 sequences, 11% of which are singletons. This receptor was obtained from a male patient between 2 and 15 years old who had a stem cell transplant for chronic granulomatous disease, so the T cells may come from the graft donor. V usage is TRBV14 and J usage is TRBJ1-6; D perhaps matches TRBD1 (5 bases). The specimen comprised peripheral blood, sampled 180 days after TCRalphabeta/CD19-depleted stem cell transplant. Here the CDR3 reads CASSLSYPGLDNSPLHF. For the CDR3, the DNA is TGTGCCAGCAGCCTTTCGTATCCGGGACTCGATAATTCACCCCTCCACTTT. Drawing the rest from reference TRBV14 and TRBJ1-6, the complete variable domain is EAGVTQFPSHSVIEKGQTVTLRCDPISGHDNLYWYRRVMGKEIKFLLHFVKESKQDESGMPNNRFLAERTGGTYSTLKVQPAELEDSGVYFCASSLSYPGLDNSPLHFGNGTRLTVT.